The 20 T cell receptor beta chains below were found in one sample sequenced in a study of cytomegalovirus exposure and HLA in healthy donors. The PCR was carried out with 60 Vbeta primers and 13 Jbeta primers. This table comes from immunoSEQ multiplex PCR, and its TCRdb copy is limited to in-frame clones, with some not included. The sample has 150,000 to 200,000 clones, just over 70% seen once. Sequences were obtained from PBMCs. All receptors come from a man younger than 35 in good health and CMV-seropositive.

This clone was counted a few times. The chain links TRBV4-1 to TRBJ2-2; 8 bases map to TRBD2. Losses at the gene ends were 1 base for V and 1 base for J; bases not matched to a gene: 8. CDR1 is MGHRA, CDR2 YSYEKL, per germline. This CDR3 is 18 amino acids long. CDR3 region: CASSQAGTRGRNTGELFF. The CDR3 DNA reads TGCGCCAGCAGCCAAGCCGGGACTAGAGGCCGGAACACCGGGGAGCTGTTTTTT.

This clone was observed a handful of times. This sequence joins TRBV6-6 and TRBJ1-2; a possible D gene is TRBD1 (6 bases). The V and J ends lost 6 bases and 2 bases respectively, with 13 bases between them. CDR1 MNHNY and CDR2 SVGAGI come from the germline V gene (reference sequence). The CDR3 spans 14 residues. The CDR3 DNA reads as TGTGCCAGCAGGCGAACCCAGGGGAACTATGGCTACACCTTC. Protein product: CASRRTQGNYGYTF.

This clone was seen a few times. J is TRBJ1-1 and V is TRBV5-8; D is perhaps TRBD1 (5 bases). CDR3 size: 13 residues. From germline, CDR1 is SGHTS and CDR2 YDEGEE. With 4 bases removed from V and 7 bases from J, the gap between germline ends came to 14 bases. The CDR3 DNA reads as TGTGCCAGCAGCCAGACAGAGAACTTTGAAGCTTTCTTT. Translating gives CASSQTENFEAFF.

Regarding this clone: No DNA is shown, since the ends of the CDR3 on it are uncertain; the CDR3 is the one TCRdb lists. J is TRBJ2-7 and V is TRBV7-2; the D call TRBD1 from the table was never checked on the DNA. Looked up from germline, CDR1 is SGHTA and CDR2 is FQGNSA. A total of 12 residues make up the CDR3, ends included. CDR3 protein: CASSFATGSAYV.

A few counts support this clone. Its ends do not fully match the called genes, so a read error is possible. The rearrangement links TRBV28 to TRBJ2-3, with 8 bases identical to TRBD1. The CDR3 length is 13 residues. Per the germline V gene, CDR1 is MDHEN and CDR2 is SYDVKM. The DNA of the CDR3 is TGTGCCAGCAGTTTATTTACGGACAGGGCTGATAATTTT. It translates to CASSLFTDRADNF.

Here the CDR3 reads CASSIRDKEAFF. For the CDR3, the DNA is TGTGCCAGCAGCATCCGGGACAAAGAAGCTTTCTTT. This chain uses TRBV11-2 with TRBJ1-1, with D possibly being TRBD1 (6 bases). This CDR3 is built from 12 residues. Germline CDR1 SGHAT, CDR2 FQNNGV. Trimming pared 5 bases from V and 8 bases from J, leaving 12 bases between.

The sample holds one count of this clone. CDR3 sequence: CASSSPGLPTDTQYF. The CDR3 DNA follows: TGTGCCAGCAGTTCACCGGGACTCCCTACAGATACGCAGTATTTT. The chain couples TRBV27 to TRBJ2-3; a weak D match, TRBD2 (6 bases). There are 15 residues in the CDR3. The V end lost 4 bases, the J end lost 3 bases, and 14 bases lay between the germline ends. Germline CDR1 is MNHEY and CDR2 is SMNVEV (reference sequence).

The chain links TRBV6-5 to TRBJ2-7, with 10 bases identical to TRBD1. Looked up from germline, CDR1 is MNHEY and CDR2 is SVGAGI. Losses at the gene ends were 5 bases for V and 2 bases for J; bases not matched to a gene: 6. This CDR3 is built from 15 residues. The CDR3 DNA reads TGTGCCAGCAGTCCCGGGACAGGGGAGACCTACGAGCAGTACGTC. It codes for CASSPGTGETYEQYV.

This clone was observed a few times. The V and J genes are TRBV6-6 and TRBJ2-7; the D is unclear. V was clipped by 3 bases and J by 6 bases, with 12 bases between them. CDR3 length: 13 residues. Germline lookup yields CDR1 MNHNY and CDR2 SVGAGI (reference sequence). CDR3 sequence reads: CASSYSRRGEQYV. In nucleotides, the CDR3 is TGTGCCAGCAGTTATAGTAGGAGAGGCGAGCAGTACGTC.

Only one count was recorded for this clone. The chain employs TRBV6-4 and TRBJ2-1, with 7 bases identical to TRBD2. From germline, CDR1 is MRHNA and CDR2 SNTAGT. The CDR3 has 15 amino acids. The ends lost 9 bases at V and 9 bases at J; junction bases unmatched: 17. Here the CDR3 DNA reads TGTGCCAGTTTAAAGCGGGACTCCGCAATTGGTGAGCAGTTCTTC. It specifies CASLKRDSAIGEQFF.

Only a few counts were recorded for this clone. This chain uses TRBV30 with TRBJ2-1; the D gene is possibly TRBD2 (6 bases). Germline-derived CDR1 and CDR2 are GTSNPN and SVGIG (reference sequence). Trimming took 2 bases from V and 10 from J, leaving 18 bases between them. The length of the CDR3 is 14 residues. The CDR3 bases are TGTGCCTGGAGTTACTTTACGGAGGGCGGCGAGCAGTTCTTC. Translating it yields CAWSYFTEGGEQFF.

The rearrangement uses TRBV7-3 and TRBJ2-1; the match to TRBD2 covers 9 bases. V shed 3 bases and J 8 bases; nucleotides not matched to a gene: 5. The CDR3 is 14 residues long. The germline V gene encodes CDR1 SGHTA and CDR2 FQGTGA. The CDR3, as DNA: TGTGCCAGCAGCTTGGCGGGGGGGCCGGATGAGCAGTTCTTC. It specifies CASSLAGGPDEQFF.

V gene TRBV6-1 combines with J gene TRBJ1-5; D is perhaps TRBD1 (5 bases). The CDR3 runs to 14 residues. V was cut by 7 bases and J by 1 base, with 11 bases left in between. The germline V gene has CDR1 MNHNS and CDR2 SASEGT. This CDR3 is CASIAGQSNQPQHF. The CDR3 nucleotides read TGTGCCAGCATTGCAGGGCAGAGCAATCAGCCCCAGCATTTT.

J is TRBJ2-3 and V is TRBV18; 8 bases match TRBD2. The CDR3 runs 17 residues. Losses at the gene ends were 0 bases for V and 1 base for J; bases not matched to a gene: 6. Looked up from germline, CDR1 is KGHSH and CDR2 is LQKENI. The DNA of the CDR3 is TGTGCCAGCTCACCACCCCGTGGCGGGAGGCGCACAGATACGCAGTATTTT. Encoded protein: CASSPPRGGRRTDTQYF. Using reference TRBV18 and TRBJ2-3 for the parts outside the CDR3, the full variable domain is NAGVMQNPRHLVRRRGQEARLRCSPMKGHSHVYWYRQLPEEGLKFMVYLQKENIIDESGMPKERFSAEFPKEGPSILRIQQVVRGDSAAYFCASSPPRGGRRTDTQYFGPGTRLTVL.

CDR3 in DNA: TGTGCCAGTACTATCCTTGGAGGGGATCAGCCCCAGCATTTT. This translates into CASTILGGDQPQHF. V usage is TRBV19 and J usage is TRBJ1-5, with D maybe TRBD1 (5 bases). Trimming cost V 7 bases and J 5 bases, with 15 bases left between them. The CDR3 runs 14 residues. Germline-derived CDR1 and CDR2 are LNHDA and SQIVND (reference sequence).

The V and J genes are TRBV4-2 and TRBJ1-3; 7 positions match TRBD1. With 0 bases clipped from V and 4 bases from J, the junction kept 3 bases outside the gene matches. The CDR3 runs to 15 residues. Germline-derived CDR1 and CDR2 are LGHNA and YNFKEQ. The CDR3 coding sequence is TGTGCCAGCAGCCAAGAACCGGGACAGGGAAACACCATATATTTT. Its protein product is CASSQEPGQGNTIYF.

The chain employs TRBV28 and TRBJ2-2, with unresolved D. Germline lookup yields CDR1 MDHEN and CDR2 SYDVKM. The CDR3 sequence is 13 residues long. The ends were cut back, 1 base at V and 4 bases at J, with 4 bases in the middle. For the CDR3, the DNA is TGTGCCAGCAGTTTATCCGGCACCGGGGAGCTGTTTTTT. Translation gives CASSLSGTGELFF.

The chain uses TRBV6-1 and TRBJ1-3; 7 positions agree with TRBD1. CDR3 length equals 14 residues. J gave up 7 bases and V 8 bases, and 11 bases lay outside the gene matches. CDR1 and CDR2 (germline): MNHNS, SASEGT. CDR3 sequence reads: CASGTVSGTNTIYF. In DNA form, the CDR3 reads TGTGCCAGCGGGACAGTCTCGGGGACGAACACCATATATTTT.

The chain is built from TRBV10-3 and TRBJ2-5; 7 nucleotides agree with TRBD1. CDR1 and CDR2 (germline): ENHRY, SYGVKD. The CDR3 extends over 16 amino acids. Trimming at V came to 0 bases and at J to 5 bases, leaving 9 bases not matched to a gene. The CDR3 sequence: CAISESTGNDAETQYF. The CDR3 DNA is TGTGCCATCAGTGAGTCGACAGGGAATGATGCCGAGACCCAGTACTTC.

The table lists this clone with a count of one. The V and J genes are TRBV7-9 and TRBJ2-3; D possibly corresponds to TRBD2 (5 bases). This CDR3 spans 16 amino acids. The germline V gene has CDR1 SEHNR and CDR2 FQNEAQ (reference sequence). V was pared by 5 bases and J by 3 bases, with 18 bases between. The CDR3 nucleotides are TGTGCCAGCAGCCTTGCGGCGGGTGGTTGGACAGATACGCAGTATTTT. Encoded protein: CASSLAAGGWTDTQYF.